The present entry profiles one T cell receptor beta chain with its context. The sample is drawn from a study of CD8+ T cells in alopecia areata. Study overall: Dosing spanned 6 to 18 months on tofacitinib, then 6 months off drug.

Sequencing relied on a cDNA template that was reverse transcribed from extracted RNA. The method was immunoSEQ multiplex PCR; TCRdb's version includes in-frame clones alone and lacks a portion of them. The sample includes some 170,000 clones, approximately 59% seen only once; the top ten take roughly 16%. Treatment meaning: oral pan-JAK inhibitor, 5-10 mg twice daily. Lesional scalp tissue (obtained by punch biopsy) and peripheral blood were collected from alopecia areata patients. Trimming cost V 1 base and J 0 bases, with 14 bases left between them. This CDR3 contains 17 residues. Germline V lookup: CDR1 MGHRA, CDR2 YSYEKL.

The input for sequencing was CD4+ T cells sorted from blood, taken at week 56, from a patient treated with tofacitinib. The clonotype originates from a human donor with alopecia areata. The chain is built from TRBV4-1 and TRBJ2-3; possibly TRBD2 for D (6 bases). The CDR3 here is CASSQAGGFTSTDTQYF. The CDR3 nucleotides are TGCGCCAGCAGCCAAGCCGGGGGTTTCACTAGCACAGATACGCAGTATTTT.